Each of the 19 T cell receptor beta chains below was sequenced from the same sample in a study of shared clonotypes between healthy human individuals. Sequencing was performed with immunoSEQ multiplex PCR; in TCRdb, only in-frame clones are kept and a portion is missing. The table records approximately 1,000,000 clones, roughly 80% of them present only once. The sequencing input was memory CD4+ T cells from PBMCs. Subset meaning: CD45RA-negative fraction. The receptors come from a man between 18 and 29 years old in good health. Some clones in this sample may be carry-over from other donors' samples.

The chain uses TRBV30 and TRBJ2-5; 7 bases align to TRBD1. This CDR3 contains 12 residues. CDR1 and CDR2 (germline): GTSNPN, SVGIG (reference sequence). J lost 5 bases, V lost 4 bases, and 4 bases had no gene match. The CDR3 is CAWNSGGETQYF. The CDR3 nucleotides read TGTGCCTGGAATTCAGGGGGTGAGACCCAGTACTTC.

This sequence joins TRBV20-1 and TRBJ2-5; D not certain. V dropped 2 bases and J dropped 4 bases, with 5 bases sitting between them. The germline V gene has CDR1 DFQATT and CDR2 SNEGSKA (reference sequence). CDR3 length equals 11 residues. In DNA, the CDR3 is TGCAGTGCTAGACTGGTAGAGACCCAGTACTTC. Amino acid sequence: CSARLVETQYF.

The genes are TRBV27 and TRBJ1-2; 8 bases fit TRBD1. Looked up from germline, CDR1 is MNHEY and CDR2 is SMNVEV (reference sequence). Trimming took 5 bases from V and 4 from J; bases not matched to a gene: 6. This CDR3 has 14 amino acids. In DNA, the CDR3 is TGTGCCAGCAGTGGGACAGGACGGGGCTATGGCTACACCTTC. As protein: CASSGTGRGYGYTF.

On this clone: The same CDR3 is also encoded by other DNA sequences in this sample. The chain employs TRBV7-3 and TRBJ2-1; maybe TRBD2 (5 bases). CDR1 SGHTA and CDR2 FQGTGA come from the germline V gene. The ends were cut back, 1 base at V and 4 bases at J, with 11 bases in the middle. The CDR3 runs 15 residues. The CDR3 DNA reads TGTGCCAGCAGCTTAAGAAGGGAGCCATACAATGAGCAGTTCTTC. Translation gives CASSLRREPYNEQFF. Full variable domain (remainder filled in from reference TRBV7-3 and TRBJ2-1): GAGVSQTPSNKVTEKGKYVELRCDPISGHTALYWYRQSLGQGPEFLIYFQGTGAADDSGLPNDRFFAVRPEGSVSTLKIQRTERGDSAVYLCASSLRREPYNEQFFGPGTRLTVL.

This clone was counted at least ten times. CDR3 nucleotides: TGTGCCAGCAGGAATGAGGGAGATACGCAGTATTTT. As protein: CASRNEGDTQYF. The chain employs TRBV25-1 and TRBJ2-3; possible D gene TRBD2, 5 bases. The CDR3 spans 12 residues. The germline gives CDR1 MGHDK, CDR2 SYGVNS. V shed 6 bases and J shed 5 bases, with 9 bases lying between them.

This clone has just one count. The chain combines TRBV10-3 with TRBJ2-7, with D unresolved. Trimming shortened V by 3 bases and J by 6 bases, and 9 bases separated the two germline ends. The CDR3 has 12 residues. CDR1 and CDR2 (germline): ENHRY, SYGVKD. The CDR3 region is CAISDQSSEQYF. The CDR3 DNA reads TGTGCCATCAGTGATCAGAGCTCCGAGCAGTACTTC.

V and J are TRBV6-5 and TRBJ1-2, with TRBD1 identical over 9 bases. V lost 5 bases to trimming and J lost 7 bases; unmatched junction nucleotides: 8. CDR1 MNHEY and CDR2 SVGAGI come from the germline V gene. CDR3 length: 14 residues. The CDR3 DNA reads as TGTGCCAGCAGTCAGCATGACAGGGGGGGTGGCTACACCTTC. It codes for CASSQHDRGGGYTF.

The gene calls are TRBV29-1 and TRBJ2-2; TRBD1 matches at 9 bases. The germline gives CDR1 SQVTM, CDR2 ANQGSEA. The CDR3 length is 14 residues. The V segment lost 1 base and the J segment 8 bases; nucleotides outside the gene matches: 5. The CDR3 region has the DNA TGCAGCGTTGAAGGGACAGGGGTTTCGGGGGAGCTGTTTTTT. Protein: CSVEGTGVSGELFF.

The rearrangement links TRBV29-1 to TRBJ2-5; possibly TRBD2 for D (6 bases). The better agreement between TRBJ2-7 and the DNA end casts doubt on the J call. Germline assignment: CDR1 SQVTM and CDR2 ANQGSEA. The CDR3 has 13 residues. The CDR3 coding sequence is TGCAGCGTTGTTGCGGGAAGGCGCTACGAGCAGTACTTC. Translated, it gives CSVVAGRRYEQYF.

V is TRBV28 and J is TRBJ2-7; 11 positions match TRBD2. The CDR3 is made up of 15 amino acids. The V gene end was trimmed by 7 bases and the J gene end by 4 bases; junction bases not matched to a gene: 9. CDR1 is MDHEN and CDR2 is SYDVKM in the germline V gene. The CDR3 nucleotides read TGTGCCAGCACCCCCCTAGCGGGAGGTAGGTACGAGCAGTACTTC. Translated, it gives CASTPLAGGRYEQYF.

This clone was seen at least ten times. The gene calls are TRBV2 and TRBJ1-1, with TRBD1 as a possible D gene (5 bases). This CDR3 has 13 residues. Germline V gene data show CDR1 as SNHLY and CDR2 as FYNNEI. V was trimmed by 7 bases and J by 4 bases, leaving 13 bases between them. CDR3 DNA: TGTGCCAGCACCCGACAGAGGACCACTGAAGCTTTCTTT. Amino acid sequence: CASTRQRTTEAFF.

This clone was found once. V is TRBV28 and J is TRBJ2-7; TRBD2 agrees at 8 bases. CDR1 and CDR2 (germline): MDHEN, SYDVKM. Trimming at V came to 7 bases and at J to 4 bases, leaving 3 bases not matched to a gene. CDR3 length: 12 amino acids. The CDR3 DNA reads as TGTGCCAGCAAATTAGCGGGATACGAGCAGTACTTC. Translated, it gives CASKLAGYEQYF.

Of note for this clone: Other DNA sequences within the sample encode an identical CDR3. DNA for the CDR3: TGTGCCAGCTCACCATCTTGGGAGACCCAGTACTTC. It translates to CASSPSWETQYF. The V gene is TRBV18, the J gene TRBJ2-5; D gene unclear. CDR1 and CDR2 (germline): KGHSH, LQKENI. The CDR3 is made up of 12 amino acids. V lost 2 bases, J lost 5 bases, and 6 bases lay in between.

The chain is built from TRBV28 and TRBJ2-4; a possible D gene is TRBD2 (5 bases). V was shortened by 10 bases and J by 6 bases, with 25 bases between the two germline ends. Per the germline V gene, CDR1 is MDHEN and CDR2 is SYDVKM. The length of the CDR3 is 16 residues. CDR3 sequence (DNA): TGTGCCACCTCGACTAATATAGGAGGCGTACGAAACATTCAGTACTTC. It specifies CATSTNIGGVRNIQYF.

The chain uses TRBV2 and TRBJ2-1, with 7 bases aligning to TRBD1. This CDR3 is 14 amino acids long. With 5 bases clipped from V and 8 bases from J, the junction kept 9 bases outside the gene matches. Looked up from germline, CDR1 is SNHLY and CDR2 is FYNNEI. CDR3 protein: CASSRQGPTDEQFF. For the CDR3, the DNA is TGTGCCAGCAGTAGACAGGGACCCACAGATGAGCAGTTCTTC.

The chain combines TRBV7-3 with TRBJ2-1; D not resolved. The germline gives CDR1 SGHTA, CDR2 FQGTGA. V was pared by 5 bases and J by 2 bases, with 16 bases between. The CDR3 covers 16 residues. CDR3 sequence: CASSPGPGRAYNEQFF. The DNA of the CDR3 is TGTGCCAGCAGCCCCGGCCCAGGCCGTGCCTACAATGAGCAGTTCTTC.

The chain has TRBV7-2 and TRBJ2-7; D is ambiguous. V was shortened by 5 bases and J by 1 base, with 15 bases between the two germline ends. The CDR3 has 15 amino acids. Germline CDR1 and CDR2: SGHTA and FQGNSA. The CDR3 DNA follows: TGTGCCAGCAGCCTCAGATATGGGCCGTCCTACGAGCAGTACTTC. Translation gives CASSLRYGPSYEQYF.

The chain couples TRBV4-1 to TRBJ2-1; D is possibly TRBD2 (6 bases). V gave up 1 base and J gave up 9 bases, with 16 bases separating them. In germline, CDR1 is MGHRA, CDR2 YSYEKL. The CDR3 extends over 15 amino acids. The CDR3 is CASSQVGLAISEQFF. CDR3 in DNA: TGCGCCAGCAGCCAAGTGGGGCTAGCGATAAGTGAGCAGTTCTTC.

The J gene is TRBJ2-3, the V gene TRBV5-1; D is uncertain. In germline, CDR1 is SGHRS, CDR2 YFSETQ. The V end was cut by 0 bases, the J end by 4 bases, with 15 bases between. CDR3 size: 16 residues. The CDR3, as DNA: TGCGCCAGCAGCTTGGAAGGGCTAGAGGCTCCAGATACGCAGTATTTT. Its protein product is CASSLEGLEAPDTQYF.